This T cell receptor beta chain appears in the sequencing data of a study of blood T cells in healthy people across ages. The study's findings and limits: TCR beta diversity per million T cells fell roughly linearly with age. The authors considered diversity estimates from one million T cells to be underestimates.

The CDR3 covers 15 residues. Per the germline V gene, CDR1 is SNHLY and CDR2 is FYNNEI. This clonotype occurred a few times. The antigen remains unidentified. One end of the junction fails to match germline, which may point to a read error. With a J-beta primer mix and a sample-barcoded 5' primer, a second PCR ran about 6 to 11 cycles. Samples each returned at least 3 million CDR3-containing paired-end reads. One entry per CDR3 protein results from TCRdb running MiXCR on the 5' RACE reads. The sample shows roughly 570,000 distinct CDR3 sequences, approximately 27% of them seen only once. This sequence originates from a woman aged 70-85 years in good health. The sample comprised blood. The rearrangement joins TRBV2 to TRBJ2-3; 9 bases line up with TRBD2. The CDR3 coding sequence is TGTGCCAGCAGAGCAGCGGGGGGTCAATCAGATACGCAGTACTTT. Protein product: CASRAAGGQSDTQYF.